What follows is one T cell receptor (beta chain) and its context. Antigen specificity is unknown. The source of the sample is a study of cytomegalovirus exposure and HLA in healthy donors. Study-wide results and caveats: Follow-up analysis later connected one missense variant in DCLRE1C with trimming of TCR beta V- and J-genes.

This CDR3 region has 15 residues. The ends were cut back, 6 bases at V and 5 bases at J, with 17 bases in the middle. Germline assignment: CDR1 MNHEY and CDR2 SVGAGI. The primer mix had 60 Vbeta and 13 Jbeta primers. Produced via immunoSEQ multiplex PCR; TCRdb's table is partial and in-frame only. This table holds about 210,000 clones, 82% found once. This receptor was obtained from a man aged 35 to 55 in good health and CMV-seropositive. The chain has TRBV6-5 and TRBJ1-5; the D gene is possibly TRBD1 (6 bases). The sample taken for sequencing was PBMCs. CDR3 protein: CASRAGDRVHQPQHF. The DNA of the CDR3 is TGTGCCAGCAGGGCAGGGGACCGGGTTCATCAGCCCCAGCATTTT.